A single sample is the source of the 32 T cell receptor beta chains below, sequenced in a study of human T cells and chemical hapten exposure. Sample time point: patch test 2, 6 weeks after DPC sensitization. Treatment reported: therapeutic diphenylcyclopropenone sensitization with weekly scalp DPC. From the RACE reads, TCRdb called clonotypes with MiXCR, one entry per CDR3 protein. The sample holds tens of thousands of distinct CDR3 sequences, 8.5% seen once. This specimen was whole blood, taken in connection with sensitization to the hapten diphenylcyclopropenone (DPC). The receptors stem from a woman aged 50 to 60 with alopecia areata. Some clones in this sample may be carry-over from other donors' samples.

This clonotype has a handful of counts. This chain uses TRBV7-6 with TRBJ1-2, with TRBD1 matching 7 bases. Germline V lookup: CDR1 SGHVS, CDR2 FNYEAQ. Trimming at V came to 4 bases and at J to 1 base, leaving 6 bases not matched to a gene. The CDR3 has 15 residues. The CDR3 nucleotides read TGTGCCAGCAGCTCGGGGGACAGAAGTAACTATGGCTACACCTTC. Translation gives CASSSGDRSNYGYTF.

This clonotype has at least ten counts. The rearrangement joins TRBV6-2 or TRBV6-3 to TRBJ1-5, with D possibly TRBD1 on 5 matching bases. Per the germline V gene, CDR1 is MNHEY and CDR2 is SVGEGT. The CDR3 is made up of 12 amino acids. V was shortened by 4 bases and J by 7 bases, with 8 bases between the two germline ends. In nucleotides, the CDR3 is TGTGCCAGCAGTTCCGGGGGACAGCCCCAGCATTTT. It translates to CASSSGGQPQHF.

The rearrangement joins TRBV20-1 to TRBJ1-1; 10 nucleotides match TRBD1. The CDR3 sequence is 15 residues long. Trimming removed 3 bases from V and 3 bases from J; junction bases left unmatched: 7. Germline values: CDR1 DFQATT, CDR2 SNEGSKA (reference sequence). Here the CDR3 reads CSASRQGAPDTEAFF. As DNA, the CDR3 is TGCAGTGCTAGTAGACAGGGGGCGCCGGACACTGAAGCTTTCTTT.

The chain employs TRBV21-1 and TRBJ2-7; the D call in the table, TRBD1, was not verified against the DNA. TRBV21-1 is reported as a pseudogene. This CDR3 is 19 amino acids long. CDR3 sequence (DNA): TGTGCCAGCAGCAAAGCAACAGGGAGGTTCCGGACATCCCGCTACGAGCAGTACTTC. Amino acids: CASSKATGRFRTSRYEQYF.

There are many counts of this clonotype. The rearrangement links TRBV5-4 to TRBJ1-6; D is ambiguous. The CDR3 has 17 residues. Looked up from germline, CDR1 is SGHNT and CDR2 is YYREEE (reference sequence). Trimming took 6 bases from V and 0 from J, leaving 16 bases between them. Here the CDR3 DNA reads TGTGCCAGCAAGACGGGCGACCCGAGCTCCTATAATTCACCCCTCCACTTT. It codes for CASKTGDPSSYNSPLHF. Based on the CDR3 plus reference TRBV5-4 and TRBJ1-6, the full variable domain is ETGVTQSPTHLIKTRGQQVTLRCSSQSGHNTVSWYQQALGQGPQFIFQYYREEENGRGNFPPRFSGLQFPNYSSELNVNALELDDSALYLCASKTGDPSSYNSPLHFGNGTRLTVT.

The chain uses TRBV6-6 and TRBJ1-4; unclear D gene. Trimming removed 7 bases at V and 8 bases at J, with 17 bases between. The CDR3 covers 14 residues. CDR1 is MNHNY, CDR2 SVGAGI, per germline (reference sequence). CDR3 coding DNA: TGTGCCAGCACTCTCTCAAAGCTAGGCGAAAAACTGTTTTTT. It translates to CASTLSKLGEKLFF.

This chain connects TRBV24-1 to TRBJ2-1; the D gene is possibly TRBD2 (5 bases). This CDR3 has 13 residues. Deletions cut 4 bases from V and 6 bases from J, with 9 bases between. Germline assignment: CDR1 KGHDR and CDR2 SFDVKD. The CDR3 DNA follows: TGTGCCACCAGTGACCCCCGGGGCAATGAGCAGTTCTTC. This codes for CATSDPRGNEQFF.

This clonotype occurred many times. The chain recombines TRBV11-1 with TRBJ1-1; D is unclear. Germline V gene data show CDR1 as SGHAT and CDR2 as FQDESV (reference sequence). CDR3 length equals 11 residues. V was shortened by 5 bases and J by 3 bases, with 4 bases between the two germline ends. The CDR3 region is CASSPDTEAFF. The CDR3 region has the DNA TGTGCCAGCAGCCCGGACACTGAAGCTTTCTTT.

This clonotype has a count of ten or more. The chain is built from TRBV20-1 and TRBJ1-1; TRBD1 is a possible D gene (6 bases). In germline, CDR1 is DFQATT, CDR2 SNEGSKA (reference sequence). The V end was cut by 3 bases, the J end by 0 bases, with 8 bases between. This CDR3 has 13 amino acids. CDR3 DNA: TGCAGTGCTAGGGGACACTTGAACACTGAAGCTTTCTTT. This sequence encodes CSARGHLNTEAFF.

There are many counts of this clonotype. V usage is TRBV7-2 and J usage is TRBJ1-1; D is undetermined. Per germline, CDR1 SGHTA and CDR2 FQGNSA. The CDR3 sequence is 14 residues long. Trimming took 0 bases from V and 1 from J, leaving 6 bases between them. In DNA form, the CDR3 reads TGTGCCAGCAGCTTAGCGCGGCAGAACACTGAAGCTTTCTTT. Translating it yields CASSLARQNTEAFF. The whole variable domain, filled in from reference TRBV7-2 and TRBJ1-1, reads GAGVSQSPSNKVTEKGKDVELRCDPISGHTALYWYRQSLGQGLEFLIYFQGNSAPDKSGLPSDRFSAERTGGSVSTLTIQRTQQEDSAVYLCASSLARQNTEAFFGQGTRLTVV.

This clonotype was recorded many times. The chain recombines TRBV3-1 with TRBJ2-7; no clear D gene. Germline CDR1 is LGHDT and CDR2 is YNNKEL (reference sequence). The CDR3 totals 13 residues. V was shortened by 8 bases and J by 3 bases, with 14 bases between the two germline ends. CDR3 loop: CASGPVGYYEQYF. Written as DNA, the CDR3 is TGTGCCAGCGGACCAGTTGGATACTACGAGCAGTACTTC.

V is TRBV15 and J is TRBJ2-1; 8 bases match TRBD2. V lost 0 bases, J lost 5 bases, and 6 bases stayed unmatched. Looked up from germline, CDR1 is LNHNV and CDR2 is YYDKDF (reference sequence). The CDR3 has 16 amino acids. CDR3 residues: CATSRDPTSAHNEQFF. The CDR3 nucleotides read TGTGCCACCAGCAGAGACCCGACTAGCGCCCACAATGAGCAGTTCTTC.

As concerns this clonotype: Being one base from a much bigger clone, this may be a read error. This chain links TRBV7-9 with TRBJ1-6; D unresolved. The CDR3 is made up of 14 amino acids. Germline V CDR1 and CDR2: SEHNR, FQNEAQ (reference sequence). CDR3 DNA sequence: TGTGCCAGCAGCTTACTAGGGAAAAATTCACCCCTCAACTTT. It is translated as CASSLLGKNSPLNF.

This clonotype was observed a few times. The chain has TRBV10-3 and TRBJ2-1; no definite D call. The germline CDR1 and CDR2 sequences are ENHRY and SYGVKD. The V end was cut by 0 bases, the J end by 8 bases, with 2 bases between. The CDR3 has 11 residues. The CDR3 loop is CAISESDEQFF. CDR3 nucleotides: TGTGCCATCAGTGAGTCAGATGAGCAGTTCTTC.

This sequence joins TRBV9 and TRBJ2-7, with D unresolved. This CDR3 contains 15 residues. The V gene's germline CDR1 is SGDLS and CDR2 YYNGEE. The V end lost 0 bases, the J end lost 2 bases, and 12 bases lay between the germline ends. The CDR3 reads CASSVEPGGPYEQYF. CDR3 nucleotide sequence: TGTGCCAGCAGCGTAGAACCAGGTGGCCCCTACGAGCAGTACTTC.

This clonotype was seen ten or more times. The rearrangement joins TRBV29-1 to TRBJ1-5; 7 bases map to TRBD1. This CDR3 comprises 13 residues. Looked up from germline, CDR1 is SQVTM and CDR2 is ANQGSEA. V was clipped by 4 bases and J by 6 bases; unmatched bases: 6. CDR3: CSVGQGITQPQHF. CDR3 DNA sequence: TGCAGCGTTGGACAGGGAATAACTCAGCCCCAGCATTTT.

This clonotype was counted only a few times. CDR3 DNA sequence: TGTGCCAGCAGCGGTCACATGGGATATGAGCAGTTCTTC. Protein product: CASSGHMGYEQFF. The chain is built from TRBV9 and TRBJ2-1; the D is unclear. The CDR3 consists of 13 residues. With 3 bases removed from V and 8 bases from J, the gap between germline ends came to 12 bases. Germline-derived CDR1 and CDR2 are SGDLS and YYNGEE.

This clonotype occurred a few times. The chain is built from TRBV28 and TRBJ2-3; D may be TRBD1 (5 bases). The CDR3 contains 9 residues. V was pared by 8 bases and J by 8 bases, with 5 bases between. CDR1 is MDHEN and CDR2 is SYDVKM in the germline V gene. CDR3 nucleotide sequence: TGTGCCAGCGGGGCTACGCAGTATTTT. Translating it yields CASGATQYF. The full variable domain, in which reference TRBV28 and TRBJ2-3 provide the parts outside the CDR3, is DVKVTQSSRYLVKRTGEKVFLECVQDMDHENMFWYRQDPGLGLRLIYFSYDVKMKEKGDIPEGYSVSREKKERFSLILESASTNQTSMYLCASGATQYFGPGTRLTVL.

This rearrangement joins TRBV24-1 to TRBJ2-2; D is perhaps TRBD1 or TRBD2 (5 bases each). Germline V lookup: CDR1 KGHDR, CDR2 SFDVKD. The CDR3 has 16 amino acids. The germline V and J ends were trimmed by 7 bases and 3 bases, with 17 bases remaining between them. In DNA form, the CDR3 reads TGTGCCACCAGCCCTAGGGGACGCGCTTACACCGGGGAGCTGTTTTTT. This encodes CATSPRGRAYTGELFF.

This clonotype was observed at least ten times. The genes are TRBV12-3 or TRBV12-4 and TRBJ2-2; 7 nucleotides agree with TRBD1. J lost 3 bases, V lost 3 bases, and 4 bases had no gene match. This CDR3 is built from 15 residues. The CDR3 DNA reads TGTGCCAGCAGTTTCCGACAGGGTGACACCGGGGAGCTGTTTTTT. It specifies CASSFRQGDTGELFF.

This clonotype was seen many times. The V gene is TRBV7-2, the J gene TRBJ2-7; 9 bases fit TRBD2. The V segment lost 6 bases and the J segment 2 bases; nucleotides outside the gene matches: 8. CDR3 length: 15 residues. Germline loops: CDR1 SGHTA, CDR2 FQGNSA. The DNA of the CDR3 is TGTGCCAGCAGTTTGGGGCTAGCGGGGACCTACGAGCAGTACTTC. Encoded protein: CASSLGLAGTYEQYF.

This clonotype was seen a handful of times. The V and J genes are TRBV6-5 and TRBJ2-5; TRBD2 matches at 7 bases. The junction had 15 bases not matched to a gene; V was cut back by 6 bases and J by 2 bases. This CDR3 spans 17 amino acids. Germline V gene sequence: CDR1 MNHEY, CDR2 SVGAGI. This CDR3 reads CASSRPGTGGIQETQYF. The CDR3 DNA sequence: TGTGCCAGCAGCCGTCCCGGAACGGGGGGTATTCAAGAGACCCAGTACTTC.

This clonotype turned up a few times. The chain links TRBV12-3 or TRBV12-4 to TRBJ1-3; 7 bases fit TRBD1. The CDR3 covers 14 residues. V gave up 4 bases and J gave up 6 bases; unmatched junction bases: 6. The CDR3 DNA sequence: TGTGCCAGCAGTTATGGGACAGTAGAAAACACCATATATTTT. This translates into CASSYGTVENTIYF.

This clonotype was detected ten times or more. The DNA of the CDR3 is TGTGCCAGCAGTCGTAGGCTCCTAAATCAGCCCCAGCATTTT. Translation gives CASSRRLLNQPQHF. This chain joins TRBV6-2 or TRBV6-3 and TRBJ1-5; D is ambiguous. CDR1 is MNHEY and CDR2 is SVGEGT in the germline V gene. This CDR3 has 14 residues. Trimming took 5 bases from V and 4 from J, leaving 12 bases between them.

V gene TRBV28 combines with J gene TRBJ2-7; unclear D gene. Trimming left V 3 bases short and J 1 base short, with 4 bases between. CDR1 MDHEN and CDR2 SYDVKM come from the germline V gene. The CDR3 has 12 residues. CDR3 amino acids: CASSFRSYEQYF. In DNA, the CDR3 is TGTGCCAGCAGTTTTAGGTCCTACGAGCAGTACTTC.

This clonotype appeared a few times. The gene calls are TRBV24-1 and TRBJ1-5; possibly TRBD1 for D (6 bases). Germline loops: CDR1 KGHDR, CDR2 SFDVKD. The CDR3 length is 15 residues. The V end lost 3 bases, the J end lost 1 base, and 9 bases lay between the germline ends. The CDR3 nucleotides read TGTGCCACCAGTGATGGGGGGGGCAGCAATCAGCCCCAGCATTTT. It encodes CATSDGGGSNQPQHF.

The V call is TRBV5-1, the J call TRBJ1-6; D is perhaps TRBD1 (5 bases). V was cut by 3 bases and J by 10 bases, with 14 bases left in between. Germline V gene sequence: CDR1 SGHRS, CDR2 YFSETQ. The CDR3 totals 14 residues. The CDR3 region has the DNA TGCGCCAGCAGCTCAGGGTCCGGGCGGTCACCCCTCCACTTT. It is translated as CASSSGSGRSPLHF.

CDR3 in DNA: TGTGCCAGCCTCGGTTCGGAGGAGGTAACAGATACGCAGTATTTT. Its translation: CASLGSEEVTDTQYF. J is TRBJ2-3 and V is TRBV28; weak D call: TRBD2 (5 bases). The V and J ends lost 8 bases and 3 bases respectively, with 18 bases between them. Germline V gene lookup returns CDR1 MDHEN and CDR2 SYDVKM. This CDR3 has 15 residues.

The chain couples TRBV3-1 to TRBJ2-1, with TRBD2 identical over 15 bases. Germline CDR1 reads LGHDT; CDR2 reads YNNKEL (reference sequence). V shed 5 bases, J shed 7 bases, and the junction held 3 bases outside the gene matches. There are 15 residues in the CDR3. CDR3 sequence reads: CASSGGLAGGNEQFF. The CDR3, as DNA: TGTGCCAGCAGCGGGGGACTAGCGGGGGGAAATGAGCAGTTCTTC.

The CDR3 region is CASSSRDRNTEAFF. The CDR3 region has the DNA TGTGCCAGCAGCTCTAGAGACCGTAACACTGAAGCTTTCTTT. The V and J genes are TRBV11-3 and TRBJ1-1, with D uncertain. The germline V gene encodes CDR1 SGHNT and CDR2 YENEEA. This CDR3 is built from 14 residues. V lost 4 bases to trimming and J lost 2 bases, with 11 bases between them.

CDR3 in amino acids: CSANRGGGTEAFF. The DNA for the CDR3 is TGCAGTGCTAATCGTGGGGGAGGAACTGAAGCTTTCTTT. This chain joins TRBV20-1 and TRBJ1-1; tentative D call: TRBD1 (5 bases). Trimming removed 4 bases from V and 5 bases from J, with 14 bases in between. This CDR3 region has 13 residues. Germline V gene data show CDR1 as DFQATT and CDR2 as SNEGSKA (reference sequence).

This clonotype was counted only a few times. The J gene is TRBJ2-3, the V gene TRBV6-5; D unclear. The CDR3 extends over 16 amino acids. The V and J ends lost 3 bases and 1 base respectively, with 14 bases between them. Germline lookup yields CDR1 MNHEY and CDR2 SVGAGI. The CDR3 nucleotides are TGTGCCAGCAGTTATGGAGTGGAGTCTCGCACAGATACGCAGTATTTT. The encoded protein is CASSYGVESRTDTQYF.